The entry below describes one T cell receptor (beta chain). This entry comes from a study of technical replicates of blood from several donors. Here immunoSEQ multiplex PCR was the method, and the copy in TCRdb shows in-frame clones only, minus some. The sample contains about 84,000 clones, approximately 97% of which appear only once. Trimming removed 8 bases at V and 4 bases at J, with 9 bases between. Germline-derived CDR1 and CDR2 are MNHNS and SASEGT. The CDR3 runs to 11 residues. Sequences were obtained from T cells isolated from PBMCs. The receptor was derived from a human donor in good health. The chain is built from TRBV6-1 and TRBJ2-7; unclear D gene. This chain's CDR3 is CASYAAYEQYF. CDR3 nucleotide sequence: TGTGCCAGCTACGCGGCGTACGAGCAGTACTTC.